This paragraph covers one T cell receptor (beta chain) sequence. The antigen it binds to is not known. Base qualities are not provided; no much larger clone lies one nucleotide away. The sample holds other DNA sequences that translate to the same CDR3. The germline ends are 7 bases apart after V is trimmed by 6 bases and J by 1 base. The CDR3 covers 12 residues, taking in both the cysteine and the phenylalanine. This entry keeps only the CDR3 DNA: 36 bases, framed from base 1. CDR1 and CDR2 are drawn from the germline V gene: MDHEN, SYDVKM. The source of the sample is a study of shared clonotypes between healthy human individuals (dated by TCRdb to the early 2020s). In the study overall: A couple of women and three men aged 18 to 49 years were included in the cohort. Libraries were prepared and TCR repertoires were sequenced by different laboratories using diverse techniques, in order to increase sequencing depth and limit assay-specific biases. Between about 0.9 and 8.9 billion PBMCs per donor were obtained by leukapheresis. Per donor, three plates each were used for CD4 naive and CD4 memory, two for CD8 naive, and one for CD8 memory. To estimate repertoire size and how much clonotypes are shared between individuals, the study performed deep sequencing of blood TCR repertoires from about 5 healthy adults. Paper-wide results and their limitations: Pairwise subsampling led to the expectation that sequencing depth would affect the degree of clonotype sharing among donors. The small number of donors limited the genetic and exposure-history diversity represented. Compared with non-shared clonotypes, the clonotypes found in all four sorted-subset donors had higher generation probabilities. Sampling was limited to blood, and TCR repertoires in tissue likely differ from TCR repertoires in blood. Estimated clonotype richness was generally larger for naive than for memory subsets. Rarefaction of sorted-subset datasets indicated incomplete sequencing despite the large sequencing depth. When several donors were compared, the shared fraction of clonotypes was roughly 5% for naive CD4, 3.5% to 4% for naive CD8, 2.3% for memory CD4, and less than 0.45% for memory CD8.

Donors were healthy HIV-negative adults with no recently reported acute infections or vaccinations. Every donor was a Caucasian adult living in Nashville, Tennessee, USA. CD4+ T cells were enriched by magnetic negative selection, after which naive cells were positively selected on CD45RA and the negative fraction was taken as the memory subset. Blood was obtained by leukapheresis, after which PBMCs were separated by Ficoll-Histopaque density gradient centrifugation and cryopreserved in liquid nitrogen vapor phase. Purity and quantity of every magnetically sorted T cell population were checked by analytical flow cytometry. From each sorted fraction, genomic DNA was isolated and quantified by UV absorbance on a Nanodrop 2000c. Using the deep immunoSEQ assay, TCR CDR3 regions were amplified from genomic DNA by multiplex PCR. Extracted genomic DNA from each cell subset was spread evenly across all wells of several immunoSEQ 96-well plates, with each plate serving as a replicate. Each replicate PCR for sorted subsets received around 210 ng genomic DNA, equal to roughly 30,000 T cell genomes. Purified libraries were quantified with a Qubit 3.0 fluorometer, sized on a Bioanalyzer 2100, and re-quantified with the KAPA Library Quantification kit. Every immunoSEQ 96-well plate was sequenced on a separate single-read 150-cycle Illumina NextSeq 550 flow cell. The study's processing was this. The immunoSEQ output contained only junctional sequences without quality scores, so filtering could not match that applied to full-length reads. To assign V/J genes and CDR3, sequences were annotated using PyIR, a Python wrapper for IgBLAST v1.9, with IMGT germline references. Reads with weak V/J assignments (E-value above 1e-6), missing CDR3, stop codons, out-of-frame junctions, or ambiguous translated residues were removed. A V3J clonotype was defined by an identical inferred V gene, J gene, and CDR3 amino acid sequence. Percentage overlap between repertoires was computed as shared unique clonotypes divided by the size of the smaller repertoire. Richness of each repertoire was evaluated using RTK rarefaction, the Chao1 estimator, and Recon v2.1 estimates of unobserved clonotypes. OLGA was used to compute generation probabilities for all TCRbeta clonotypes that the gDNA method yielded from a handful of donors. TCRdb retrieved this table from immuneACCESS and kept in-frame rearrangements only. Not all clones are present; in checked studies, unresolved V genes account for under half, and no reason is known for the remainder. D and trimming were read from the DNA, whereas the V and J calls and clone size are those reported in that table. Within this sample are about 680,000 clones, with around three quarters of them counted one time only. Jointly, the top ten make up around 1.7% of the sample.

The TCR was taken from a woman younger than 45 in good health. The rearrangement combines TRBV28 with TRBJ2-7, with no reliable assignment of the D segment. The sequencing input was memory CD4+ T cells sorted from blood. Read against the paper, the sample's cell subset or site label means: CD45RA-negative fraction. The nucleotide sequence is TGTGCCAGCAGGTCCGGGTCCTACGAGCAGTACTTC. Its translation reads: CASRSGSYEQYF. Joined to the reference TRBV28 and TRBJ2-7 proteins, this CDR3 gives the full variable domain: DVKVTQSSRYLVKRTGEKVFLECVQDMDHENMFWYRQDPGLGLRLIYFSYDVKMKEKGDIPEGYSVSREKKERFSLILESASTNQTSMYLCASRSGSYEQYFGPGTRLTVT.